This TCR beta chain emerged from a study of blood T cell repertoires in COVID-19. As for the study in general: In each case, the material was cDNA or gDNA derived from T cells, B-cell-depleted T cells, or PBMCs.

The protocol was immunoSEQ multiplex PCR, while the TCRdb copy is restricted to in-frame clones and leaves out a portion. The repertoire holds approximately 150,000 clones, with approximately 82% as singletons. Across 24 US areas, participants ranged in age from 18 to 89 years. Participants' own reports of clinical history determined their cohort assignment. Cohort 3 recovered donors had two negative PCRs, clearance, or symptom resolution. The CDR3 length is 12 residues. CDR1 is MNHNS and CDR2 is SASEGT in the germline V gene. Trimming took off 2 bases at V and 10 bases at J, with 11 bases between the two ends.

Sample: PBMCs or T cells enriched from blood (not recorded which). The chain links TRBV6-1 to TRBJ1-1; D unresolved. The clonotype was recovered from a man aged 50 or older who had recovered from COVID-19. The CDR3 spells CASSERVAGAFF. The CDR3 bases are TGTGCCAGCAGTGAACGGGTAGCGGGAGCTTTCTTT.